Each of the 21 T cell receptor beta chains below was sequenced from the same sample in a study of blood T cells in healthy people across ages. A J-beta primer mix and a sample-barcoded 5' primer were used in a second PCR of about 7 to 12 cycles. TCRdb independently ran MiXCR on the 5' RACE reads; one entry per CDR3 protein. This table holds over 1,500,000 distinct CDR3 sequences, about two fifths found once. Sequencing was performed on blood. Receptors originate from a human donor in good health.

The rearrangement links TRBV29-1 to TRBJ2-7; 9 bases line up with TRBD1. This CDR3 comprises 15 residues. Trimming removed 3 bases from V and 0 bases from J; junction bases left unmatched: 6. The germline V gene encodes CDR1 SQVTM and CDR2 ANQGSEA. CDR3 protein: CSVDEPDRGSYEQYF. The CDR3 DNA is TGCAGCGTTGATGAACCGGACAGGGGCTCCTACGAGCAGTACTTC.

The V and J genes are TRBV12-3 or TRBV12-4 and TRBJ1-6; no firm D call. The CDR3 length is 15 residues. Trimming stripped 4 bases from V and 8 bases from J, with 15 bases between. The CDR3 loop reads CASSSHSGLYSPLHF. CDR3 bases: TGTGCCAGCAGTTCACACAGTGGACTATATTCACCCCTCCACTTT.

About this clonotype: This could be a read error, since a much larger clone is one nucleotide away. This chain uses TRBV10-3 with TRBJ2-1; D perhaps matches TRBD2 (5 bases). This CDR3 is built from 14 residues. Germline loops: CDR1 ENHRY, CDR2 SYGVKD. The CDR3, as DNA: TGTGCCACCAGTGGACGAGGAGGCGCCCTGGAGCAGTTCTTC. Translation gives CATSGRGGALEQFF.

About this clonotype: A read error may explain this, as a much larger clone is one base away. CDR3 amino acids: CASRDRVYNEQYF. CDR3 nucleotides: TGTGCCAGCAGAGACAGAGTTTACAATGAGCAGTACTTC. The V call is TRBV27, the J call TRBJ2-4; D is possibly TRBD1 (5 bases). The germline V and J ends were trimmed by 6 bases and 13 bases, with 19 bases remaining between them. The CDR3 is made up of 13 amino acids. CDR1 is MNHEY and CDR2 is SMNVEV in the germline V gene (reference sequence).

This clonotype was seen only once. CDR3 in amino acids: CSVGQGGDSPLHF. In nucleotides, the CDR3 is TGCAGCGTGGGACAGGGAGGTGATTCACCCCTCCACTTT. The J gene is TRBJ1-6, the V gene TRBV29-1; TRBD1 matches at 9 bases. The CDR3 runs to 13 residues. J was trimmed by 8 bases and V by 6 bases; bases with no gene match: 5. Germline values: CDR1 SQVTM, CDR2 ANQGSEA.

This chain links TRBV3-1 with TRBJ2-5; TRBD2 aligns across 10 bases. Germline CDR1 reads LGHDT; CDR2 reads YNNKEL (reference sequence). Germline trimming cut 4 bases from V and 0 bases from J; bases unmatched to any gene: 8. The CDR3 consists of 17 residues. For the CDR3, the DNA is TGTGCCAGCAGCCCCTACGGGCTAGCGGGGGACCAAGAGACCCAGTACTTC. It is translated as CASSPYGLAGDQETQYF.

The chain couples TRBV4-3 to TRBJ1-1; no clear D. The V end was cut by 0 bases, the J end by 3 bases, with 11 bases between. CDR1 LGHNA and CDR2 YSLEER come from the germline V gene. The length of the CDR3 is 15 residues. The DNA of the CDR3 is TGCGCCAGCAGCCAAGATAGGTCTGATTACACTGAAGCTTTCTTT. This encodes CASSQDRSDYTEAFF.

This clonotype was observed a handful of times. The CDR3 is CASSPGTRGYNEQFF. The CDR3 region has the DNA TGTGCCAGCAGTCCCGGGACTAGGGGTTACAATGAGCAGTTCTTC. The V call is TRBV6-2 or TRBV6-3, the J call TRBJ2-1; 8 bases map to TRBD2. Germline V gene lookup returns CDR1 MNHEY and CDR2 SVGEGT. CDR3 size: 15 residues. With V trimmed by 5 bases and J by 4 bases, 7 bases remained unmatched.

This clonotype was seen at least ten times. The chain combines TRBV4-3 with TRBJ2-4; 7 bases line up with TRBD1. J was trimmed by 7 bases and V by 0 bases; bases with no gene match: 6. The CDR3 is 15 amino acids. CDR1 LGHNA and CDR2 YSLEER come from the germline V gene. The DNA of the CDR3 is TGCGCCAGCAGCCAAGAGTGGGGACAGAGGAACATTCAGTACTTC. It is translated as CASSQEWGQRNIQYF.

V usage is TRBV6-1 and J usage is TRBJ2-1; D may be TRBD2 (5 bases). Germline V lookup: CDR1 MNHNS, CDR2 SASEGT. The V and J ends lost 3 bases and 6 bases respectively, with 12 bases between them. The CDR3 has 14 amino acids. CDR3 region: CASSDGLRGNEQFF. CDR3 DNA sequence: TGTGCCAGCAGTGATGGACTCCGCGGCAATGAGCAGTTCTTC.

This chain joins TRBV20-1 and TRBJ2-3; TRBD2 agrees at 8 bases. This CDR3 is built from 13 residues. Trimming took 6 bases from V and 5 from J; bases not matched to a gene: 7. Germline lookup yields CDR1 DFQATT and CDR2 SNEGSKA (reference sequence). The CDR3 protein is CSAQRGWGDTQYF. The CDR3 DNA reads as TGCAGTGCCCAGCGGGGGTGGGGAGATACGCAGTATTTT.

This clonotype has only a few counts. V and J are TRBV3-1 and TRBJ2-5, with unresolved D. Germline V gives CDR1 LGHDT, CDR2 YNNKEL (reference sequence). Trimming removed 4 bases at V and 5 bases at J, with 8 bases between. This CDR3 has 12 residues. In nucleotides, the CDR3 is TGTGCCAGCAGCCCCTACGGGGAGACCCAGTACTTC. Translated: CASSPYGETQYF.

The rearrangement uses TRBV7-2 and TRBJ1-1; no clear D. The V and J ends lost 0 bases and 0 bases respectively, with 5 bases between them. Per germline, CDR1 SGHTA and CDR2 FQGNSA. The CDR3 contains 14 residues. CDR3: CASSLARMNTEAFF. CDR3 nucleotide sequence: TGTGCCAGCAGCTTAGCCAGGATGAACACTGAAGCTTTCTTT.

The chain couples TRBV7-9 to TRBJ2-4; 10 positions agree with TRBD1. CDR1 and CDR2 (germline): SEHNR, FQNEAQ (reference sequence). J was trimmed by 7 bases and V by 5 bases; bases with no gene match: 5. CDR3 length: 14 amino acids. CDR3 residues: CASSRDRGSNIQYF. The DNA of the CDR3 is TGTGCCAGCAGCAGGGACAGGGGATCGAACATTCAGTACTTC.

V usage is TRBV7-6 and J usage is TRBJ2-7; no clear D gene. CDR1 and CDR2 (germline): SGHVS, FNYEAQ. V was pared by 1 base and J by 6 bases, with 7 bases between. This CDR3 is built from 12 residues. The DNA of the CDR3 is TGTGCCAGCAGCTTAGATCCTGGCGAGCAGTACTTC. Its protein is CASSLDPGEQYF.

This sequence joins TRBV7-3 and TRBJ2-3, with TRBD2 matching over 9 bases. The length of the CDR3 is 16 residues. V was clipped by 5 bases and J by 6 bases; unmatched bases: 12. The germline V gene encodes CDR1 SGHTA and CDR2 FQGTGA. The CDR3 DNA sequence: TGTGCCAGCAGCCAAAGGTTGCGGGGGGGCGGGGATACGCAGTATTTT. Protein product: CASSQRLRGGGDTQYF.

This clonotype was counted only a few times. The genes are TRBV28 and TRBJ1-2; a possible D gene is TRBD1 (6 bases). Germline assignment: CDR1 MDHEN and CDR2 SYDVKM. The germline V and J ends were trimmed by 4 bases and 3 bases, with 15 bases remaining between them. The CDR3 consists of 15 residues. In DNA form, the CDR3 reads TGTGCCAGCAGTTCCCCCCCCGCAGGGGACTATGGCTACACCTTC. This encodes CASSSPPAGDYGYTF.

The CDR3 sequence is CSASWDRGYNEQFF. Here the CDR3 DNA reads TGCAGTGCTAGTTGGGACAGGGGCTACAATGAGCAGTTCTTC. V is TRBV20-1 and J is TRBJ2-1; TRBD1 aligns across 10 bases. Germline CDR1 reads DFQATT; CDR2 reads SNEGSKA (reference sequence). V trimming: 3 bases; J trimming: 3 bases; junction bases outside the gene matches: 2. The length of the CDR3 is 14 residues.

This clonotype was picked up a small number of times. This rearrangement joins TRBV12-3 or TRBV12-4 to TRBJ2-1; 8 bases line up with TRBD1. Trimming cost V 5 bases and J 9 bases; bases outside gene matches: 12. The CDR3 covers 15 residues. The CDR3 bases are TGTGCCAGCAGTATACAGGGGGTAGGTTATAGTGAGCAGTTCTTC. Encoded protein: CASSIQGVGYSEQFF.

Here the CDR3 DNA reads TGTGCCACCAGTGATTGGACGGAGCATGCGGAGACCCAGTACTTC. It yields the protein CATSDWTEHAETQYF. The V call is TRBV24-1, the J call TRBJ2-5; D gene uncertain. Trimming cost V 2 bases and J 5 bases, with 14 bases left between them. CDR3 length: 15 amino acids. Germline V lookup: CDR1 KGHDR, CDR2 SFDVKD.

The chain has TRBV28 and TRBJ1-2, with no clear D. There are 13 residues in the CDR3. V lost 6 bases and J 3 bases, leaving 11 bases between the germline ends. Germline CDR1 reads MDHEN; CDR2 reads SYDVKM. The CDR3 spells CASSETVDYGYTF. CDR3 coding DNA: TGTGCCAGCAGCGAAACAGTTGACTATGGCTACACCTTC.